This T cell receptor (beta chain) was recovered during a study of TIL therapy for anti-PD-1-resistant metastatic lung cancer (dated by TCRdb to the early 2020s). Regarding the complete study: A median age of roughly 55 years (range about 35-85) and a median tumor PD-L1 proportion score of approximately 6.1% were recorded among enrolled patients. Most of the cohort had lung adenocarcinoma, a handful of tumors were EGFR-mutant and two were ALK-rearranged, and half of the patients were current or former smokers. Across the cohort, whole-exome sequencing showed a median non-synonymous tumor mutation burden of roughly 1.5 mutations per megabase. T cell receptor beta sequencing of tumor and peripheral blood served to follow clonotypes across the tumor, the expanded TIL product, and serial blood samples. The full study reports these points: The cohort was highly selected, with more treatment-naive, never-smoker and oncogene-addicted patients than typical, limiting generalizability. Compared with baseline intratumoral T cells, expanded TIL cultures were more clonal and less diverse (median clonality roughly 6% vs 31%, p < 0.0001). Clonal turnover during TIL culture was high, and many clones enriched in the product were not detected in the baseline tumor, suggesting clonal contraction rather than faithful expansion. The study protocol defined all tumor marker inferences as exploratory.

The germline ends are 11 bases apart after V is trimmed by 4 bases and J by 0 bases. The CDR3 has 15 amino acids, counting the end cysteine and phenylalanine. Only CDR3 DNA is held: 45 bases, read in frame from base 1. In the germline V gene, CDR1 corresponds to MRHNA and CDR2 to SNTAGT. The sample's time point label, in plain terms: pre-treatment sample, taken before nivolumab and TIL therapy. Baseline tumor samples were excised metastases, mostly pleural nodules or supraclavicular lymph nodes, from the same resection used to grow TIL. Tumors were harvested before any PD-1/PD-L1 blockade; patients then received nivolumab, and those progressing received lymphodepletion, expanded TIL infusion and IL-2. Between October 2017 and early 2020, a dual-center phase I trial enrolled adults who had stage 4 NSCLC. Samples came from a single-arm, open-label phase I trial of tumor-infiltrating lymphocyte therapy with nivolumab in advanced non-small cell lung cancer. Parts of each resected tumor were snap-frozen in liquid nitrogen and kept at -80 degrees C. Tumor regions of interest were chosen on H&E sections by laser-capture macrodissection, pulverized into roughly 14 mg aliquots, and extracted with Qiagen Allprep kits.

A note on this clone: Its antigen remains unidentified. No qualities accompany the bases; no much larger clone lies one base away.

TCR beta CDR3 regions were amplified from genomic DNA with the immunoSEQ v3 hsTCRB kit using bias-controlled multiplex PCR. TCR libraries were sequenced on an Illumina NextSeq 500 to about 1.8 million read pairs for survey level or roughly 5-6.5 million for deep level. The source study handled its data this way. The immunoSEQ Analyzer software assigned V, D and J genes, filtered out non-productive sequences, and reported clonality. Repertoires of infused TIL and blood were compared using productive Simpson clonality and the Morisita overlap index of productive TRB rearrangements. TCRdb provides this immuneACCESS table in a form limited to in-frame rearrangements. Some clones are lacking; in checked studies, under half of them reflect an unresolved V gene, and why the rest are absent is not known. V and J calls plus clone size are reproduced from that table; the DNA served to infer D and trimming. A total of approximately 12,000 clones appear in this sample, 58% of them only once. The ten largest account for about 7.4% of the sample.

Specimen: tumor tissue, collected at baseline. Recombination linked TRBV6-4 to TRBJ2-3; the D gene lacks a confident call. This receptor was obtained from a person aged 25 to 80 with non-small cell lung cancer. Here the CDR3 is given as CASSVMAASTDTQYF. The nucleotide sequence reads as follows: TGTGCCAGCAGTGTGATGGCAGCTAGCACAGATACGCAGTATTTT.